This T cell receptor beta chain was observed in a study of T cell responses to AZD1222 COVID-19 vaccine (dated by TCRdb to the early 2020s). Context from the whole study: TCR sequencing covered 230 to 250 trial participants: 200 to 220 given two doses of AZD1222 and about 26 given two doses of MenACWY control vaccine. Trial participants were enrolled by age into subgroups of 18-55, 56-69 and 70-plus years, and about 150, 27 and 61 TCR-sequenced participants, respectively, were included in these subgroups.

What the authors observed across the whole study: The 56-69-year group was small, and its depth increase did not reach significance, likely because of low power. Spike-specific TCR breadth and depth rose significantly after two AZD1222 doses compared with day 0 and with MenACWY recipients. Because no day 14 peak-response samples were available, repertoires were characterized only after the peak T cell response. Participants were mostly white British and included more females than males, and it was suggested by the authors that clonal diversity may have been underestimated. The whole spike protein was spanned by vaccine-associated CD4 TCRs, and dominant responses were seen in regions 160-218 and 743-854. Reportedly, close to half of the unique spike-specific TCRs recognized epitopes lying outside the regions that are mutated in the B.1.351 and B.1.1.7 variants. Only a handful of AZD1222 recipients were SARS-CoV-2 seropositive at baseline, limiting conclusions about previously exposed vaccinees.

The CDR3 has 16 amino acids, counting the end cysteine and phenylalanine. CDR3 DNA only is kept here, 48 bases in frame from base 1. Here V drops 4 bases and J drops 2 bases, and the junction holds 5 bases not matched to any gene. The germline V gene yields LGHNA for CDR1 and YNFKEQ for CDR2. The CDR3 regions of human TCRbeta chains were subjected to immunosequencing. As for how the authors treated the data: Repertoire TCRs were checked for matches against a reference library of SARS-CoV-2-specific TCRs that had been generated using the MIRA antigen-specificity platform. Breadth meant the fraction of unique TCRs that were SARS-CoV-2-associated, whereas depth meant the fraction of total T cells that were SARS-CoV-2-associated. Using the MIRA data, each spike-specific TCR was mapped to the spike region that the TCR reacts to and placed in a CD4 or CD8 class. Log10-transformed breadth and depth values were compared by one-way ANOVA with Sidak's multiple comparisons tests. TCRdb took over this immuneACCESS table, retaining in-frame rearrangements with V and J assigned. Such tables are incomplete; in checked studies, under half of the missing clones stem from an unresolved V gene, and the remainder is unexplained. Clone size and V and J calls were adopted from that table, with D and trimming inferred from the DNA. Present in this sample are about 130,000 clones, about 89% of which were seen just once. Of the sample, approximately 8.8% is held by the ten largest clones.

Note on this clone: The target of this receptor is not known. No base quality values were provided; no much bigger clone lies one nucleotide off.

The intended sense of this specimen's time point label: about 28 days (+/-7) after the second vaccine dose. AZD1222 recipients whose second dose came at about 4 weeks and those whose second dose came at about 12 weeks were combined into one group, since spike-specific TCR depth and breadth did not differ between the two schedules. Vaccinee samples came from UK trials COV001 and COV002, including a single-blind randomized controlled phase 2/3 trial of AZD1222 (ChAdOx1 nCoV-19) in healthy adults. For TCRbeta chain sequencing, PBMC samples were collected from trial participants at day 0 and at day 28 after the second dose.

This clonotype originated in an adult who received the AZD1222 COVID-19 vaccine. Specimen: peripheral blood, collected 28 days after the second AZD1222 dose. The chain was built from TRBV4-2 and TRBJ2-2, with TRBD1 matching 9 junction bases. The CDR3 protein sequence reads: CASSRGTGLNTGELFF. The DNA reads TGTGCCAGCAGCCGGGGGACAGGGCTTAACACCGGGGAGCTGTTTTTT.